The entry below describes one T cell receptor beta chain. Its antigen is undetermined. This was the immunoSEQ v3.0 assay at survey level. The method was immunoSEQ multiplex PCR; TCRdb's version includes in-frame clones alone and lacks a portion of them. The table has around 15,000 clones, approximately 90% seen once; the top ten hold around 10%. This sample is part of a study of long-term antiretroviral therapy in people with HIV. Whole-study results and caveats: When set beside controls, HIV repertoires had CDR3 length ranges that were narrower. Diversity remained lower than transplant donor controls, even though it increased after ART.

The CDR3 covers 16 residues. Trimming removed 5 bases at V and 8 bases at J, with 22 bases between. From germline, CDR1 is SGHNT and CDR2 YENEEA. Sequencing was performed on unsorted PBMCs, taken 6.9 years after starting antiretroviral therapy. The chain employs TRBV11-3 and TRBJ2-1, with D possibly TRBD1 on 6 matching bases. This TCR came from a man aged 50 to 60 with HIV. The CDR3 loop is CASSPLPGQGLDEQFF. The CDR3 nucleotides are TGTGCCAGCAGCCCGCTCCCAGGGCAGGGGTTGGATGAGCAGTTCTTC.